This section outlines one T cell receptor beta chain sequence together with its context. Its antigen remains unknown. Other nucleotide sequences in the sample specify the same CDR3. In the PCR, 60 Vbeta and 13 Jbeta primers were used. Clones were read by immunoSEQ multiplex PCR, and TCRdb kept only the in-frame ones, dropping some. The data show approximately 150,000 clones, over 65% seen once. The CDR3 consists of 15 residues. Germline V gene data show CDR1 as MDHEN and CDR2 as SYDVKM. Trimming took 5 bases from V and 8 from J, leaving 21 bases between them. The data were taken from a study of cytomegalovirus exposure and HLA in healthy donors. On the study more broadly: Some 85 million unique TCRs, all from HLA-typed donors, were included in an early release of the data. Study outcomes and limitations: Later, TCR association rates were found to vary by HLA locus, highest for DRB1 and lowest for HLA-C. Reportedly, TCR beta sequences accurately predicted HLA-A and HLA-B alleles in most subjects.

The chain is built from TRBV28 and TRBJ1-2, with D possibly TRBD1 on 5 matching bases. This TCR was recovered from a man younger than 30 in good health and CMV-seropositive. Sequenced sample: PBMCs. The CDR3: CASSPLRVGLEGYTF. In DNA form, the CDR3 reads TGTGCCAGCAGTCCTCTCCGGGTGGGGCTGGAGGGCTACACCTTC.